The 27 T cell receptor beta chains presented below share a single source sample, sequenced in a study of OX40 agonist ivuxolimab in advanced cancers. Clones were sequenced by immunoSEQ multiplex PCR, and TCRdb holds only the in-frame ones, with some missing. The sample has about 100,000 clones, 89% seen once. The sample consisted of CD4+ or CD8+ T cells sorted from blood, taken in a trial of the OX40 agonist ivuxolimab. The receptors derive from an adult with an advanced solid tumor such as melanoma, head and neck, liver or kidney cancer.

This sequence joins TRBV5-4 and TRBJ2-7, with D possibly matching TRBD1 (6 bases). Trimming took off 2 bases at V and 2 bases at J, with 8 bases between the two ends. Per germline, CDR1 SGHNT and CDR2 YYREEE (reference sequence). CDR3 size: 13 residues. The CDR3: CASSLQGPYEQYF. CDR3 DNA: TGTGCCAGCAGCTTACAGGGTCCCTACGAGCAGTACTTC.

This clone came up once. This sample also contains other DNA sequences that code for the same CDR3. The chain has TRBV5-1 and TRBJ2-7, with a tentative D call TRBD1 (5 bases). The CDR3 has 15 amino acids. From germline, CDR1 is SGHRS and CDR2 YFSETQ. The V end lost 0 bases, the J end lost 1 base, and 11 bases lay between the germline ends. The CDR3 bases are TGCGCCAGCAGCTTGGGCAGGGCCGTATCCTACGAGCAGTACTTC. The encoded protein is CASSLGRAVSYEQYF.

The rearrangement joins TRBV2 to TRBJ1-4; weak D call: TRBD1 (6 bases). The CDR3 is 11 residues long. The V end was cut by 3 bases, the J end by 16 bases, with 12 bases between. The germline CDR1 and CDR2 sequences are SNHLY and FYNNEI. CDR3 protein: CASSDYRERFF. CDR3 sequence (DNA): TGTGCCAGCAGTGACTACAGGGAGAGGTTTTTT.

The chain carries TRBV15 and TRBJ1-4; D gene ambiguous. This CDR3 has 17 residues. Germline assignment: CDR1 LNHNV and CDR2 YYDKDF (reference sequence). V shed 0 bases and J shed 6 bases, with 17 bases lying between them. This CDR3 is CATSRDPGIQMDEKLFF. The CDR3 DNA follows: TGTGCCACCAGCAGAGATCCCGGGATTCAGATGGATGAAAAACTGTTTTTT.

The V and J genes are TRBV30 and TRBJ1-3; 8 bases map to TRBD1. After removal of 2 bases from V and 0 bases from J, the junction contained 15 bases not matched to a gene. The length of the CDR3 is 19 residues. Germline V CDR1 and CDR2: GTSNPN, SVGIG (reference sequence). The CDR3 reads CAWSIDRGPPTTSGNTIYF. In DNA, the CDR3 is TGTGCCTGGAGTATCGACAGGGGTCCACCAACTACCTCTGGAAACACCATATATTTT.

Here the CDR3 reads CSVGTANYGYTF. In DNA form, the CDR3 reads TGCAGCGTTGGGACAGCTAACTATGGCTACACCTTC. The chain recombines TRBV29-1 with TRBJ1-2; maybe TRBD1 (6 bases). Trimming took 4 bases from V and 0 from J, leaving 6 bases between them. The germline V gene has CDR1 SQVTM and CDR2 ANQGSEA. CDR3 size: 12 residues. The full variable domain, rest sourced from reference TRBV29-1 and TRBJ1-2, is SAVISQKPSRDICQRGTSLTIQCQVDSQVTMMFWYRQQPGQSLTLIATANQGSEATYESGFVIDKFPISRPNLTFSTLTVSNMSPEDSSIYLCSVGTANYGYTFGSGTRLTVV.

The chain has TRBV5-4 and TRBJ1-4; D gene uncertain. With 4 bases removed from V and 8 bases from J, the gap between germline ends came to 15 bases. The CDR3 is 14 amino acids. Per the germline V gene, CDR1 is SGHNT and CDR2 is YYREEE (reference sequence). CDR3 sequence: CASSPNLRGEKLFF. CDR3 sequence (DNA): TGTGCCAGCAGCCCCAACCTACGAGGGGAAAAACTGTTTTTT.

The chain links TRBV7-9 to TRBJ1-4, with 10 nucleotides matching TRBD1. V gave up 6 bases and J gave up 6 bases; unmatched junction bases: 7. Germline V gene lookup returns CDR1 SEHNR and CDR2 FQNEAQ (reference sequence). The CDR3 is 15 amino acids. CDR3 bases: TGTGCCAGCAGTTTCTCCGGGACAGGGGATGAAAAACTGTTTTTT. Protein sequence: CASSFSGTGDEKLFF.

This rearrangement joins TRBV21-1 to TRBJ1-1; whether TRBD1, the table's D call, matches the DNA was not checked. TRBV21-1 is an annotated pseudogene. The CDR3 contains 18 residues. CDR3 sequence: CASSRRDRGRSEGTEAFF. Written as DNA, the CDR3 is TGTGCCAGCAGCAGACGGGACAGGGGGCGGTCTGAGGGCACTGAAGCTTTCTTT.

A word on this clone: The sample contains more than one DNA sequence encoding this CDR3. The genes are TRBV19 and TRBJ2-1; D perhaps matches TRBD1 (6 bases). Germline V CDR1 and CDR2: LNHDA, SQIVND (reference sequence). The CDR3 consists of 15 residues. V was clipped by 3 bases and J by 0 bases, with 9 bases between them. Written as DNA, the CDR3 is TGTGCCAGTAGTATTACAGGGAGCTCCTACAATGAGCAGTTCTTC. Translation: CASSITGSSYNEQFF.

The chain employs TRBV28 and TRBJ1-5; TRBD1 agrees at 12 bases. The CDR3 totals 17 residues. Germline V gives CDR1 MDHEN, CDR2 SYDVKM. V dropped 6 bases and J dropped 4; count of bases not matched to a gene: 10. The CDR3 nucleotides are TGTGCCAGCAGACCGTCCGGGACAGGGGGCTTAAATCAGCCCCAGCATTTT. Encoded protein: CASRPSGTGGLNQPQHF. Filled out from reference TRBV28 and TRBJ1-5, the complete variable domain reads DVKVTQSSRYLVKRTGEKVFLECVQDMDHENMFWYRQDPGLGLRLIYFSYDVKMKEKGDIPEGYSVSREKKERFSLILESASTNQTSMYLCASRPSGTGGLNQPQHFGDGTRLSIL.

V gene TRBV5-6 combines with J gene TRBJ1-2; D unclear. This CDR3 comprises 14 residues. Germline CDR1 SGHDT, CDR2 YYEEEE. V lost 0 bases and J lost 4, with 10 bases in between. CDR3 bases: TGTGCCAGCAGCTTGGCCAGAGCGTCCTATGGCTACACCTTC. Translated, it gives CASSLARASYGYTF.

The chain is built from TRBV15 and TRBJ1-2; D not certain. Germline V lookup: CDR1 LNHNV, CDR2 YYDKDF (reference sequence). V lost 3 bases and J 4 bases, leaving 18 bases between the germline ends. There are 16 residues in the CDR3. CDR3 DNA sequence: TGTGCCACCAGCAGGAGCAGGACGCCTGCAACCTATGGCTACACCTTC. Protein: CATSRSRTPATYGYTF.

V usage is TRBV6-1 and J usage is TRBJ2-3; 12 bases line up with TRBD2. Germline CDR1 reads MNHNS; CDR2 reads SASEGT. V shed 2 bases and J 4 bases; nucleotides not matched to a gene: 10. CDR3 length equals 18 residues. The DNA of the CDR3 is TGTGCCAGCAGTGAACTAGCGGGAGGGCCCCTAAGCCCAGATACGCAGTATTTT. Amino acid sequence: CASSELAGGPLSPDTQYF.

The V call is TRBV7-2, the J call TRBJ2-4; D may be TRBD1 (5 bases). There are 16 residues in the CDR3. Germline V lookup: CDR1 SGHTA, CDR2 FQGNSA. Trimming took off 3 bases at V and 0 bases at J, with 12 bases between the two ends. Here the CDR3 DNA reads TGTGCCAGCAGCTTGGTAGGGGTGGAAGCCAAAAACATTCAGTACTTC. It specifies CASSLVGVEAKNIQYF.

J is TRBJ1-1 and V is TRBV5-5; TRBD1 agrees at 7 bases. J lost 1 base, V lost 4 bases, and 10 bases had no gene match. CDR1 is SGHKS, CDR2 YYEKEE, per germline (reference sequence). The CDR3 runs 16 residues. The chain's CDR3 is CASSPIGRTGNTEAFF. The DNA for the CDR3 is TGTGCCAGCAGCCCCATCGGCAGGACAGGGAACACTGAAGCTTTCTTT.

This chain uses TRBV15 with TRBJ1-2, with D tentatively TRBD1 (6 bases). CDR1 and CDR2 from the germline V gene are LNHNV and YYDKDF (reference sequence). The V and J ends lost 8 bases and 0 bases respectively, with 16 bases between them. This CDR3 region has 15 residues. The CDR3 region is CATGWGRTANYGYTF. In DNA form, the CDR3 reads TGTGCCACCGGGTGGGGGCGAACAGCTAACTATGGCTACACCTTC. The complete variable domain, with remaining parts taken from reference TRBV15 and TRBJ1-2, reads DAMVIQNPRYQVTQFGKPVTLSCSQTLNHNVMYWYQQKSSQAPKLLFHYYDKDFNNEADTPDNFQSRRPNTSFCFLDIRSPGLGDTAMYLCATGWGRTANYGYTFGSGTRLTVV.

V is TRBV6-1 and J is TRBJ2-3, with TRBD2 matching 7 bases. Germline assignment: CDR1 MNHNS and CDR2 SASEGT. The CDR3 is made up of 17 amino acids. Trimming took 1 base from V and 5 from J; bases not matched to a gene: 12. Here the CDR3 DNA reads TGTGCCAGCAGTGAAGGTTGGCGGGGGAGCGCTGGAGATACGCAGTATTTT. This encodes CASSEGWRGSAGDTQYF.

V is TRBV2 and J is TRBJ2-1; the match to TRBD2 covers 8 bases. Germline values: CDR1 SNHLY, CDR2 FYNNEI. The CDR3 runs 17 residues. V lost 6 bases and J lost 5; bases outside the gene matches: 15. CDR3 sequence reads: CASREKRGWISDNEQFF. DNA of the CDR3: TGTGCCAGCAGAGAAAAGCGGGGGTGGATAAGTGACAATGAGCAGTTCTTC.

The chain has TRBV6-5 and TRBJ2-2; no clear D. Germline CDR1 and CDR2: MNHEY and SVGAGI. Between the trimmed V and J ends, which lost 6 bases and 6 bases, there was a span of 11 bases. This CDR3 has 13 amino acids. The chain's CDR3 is CASRSFSAGELFF. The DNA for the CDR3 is TGTGCCAGCAGAAGTTTTTCGGCCGGGGAGCTGTTTTTT.

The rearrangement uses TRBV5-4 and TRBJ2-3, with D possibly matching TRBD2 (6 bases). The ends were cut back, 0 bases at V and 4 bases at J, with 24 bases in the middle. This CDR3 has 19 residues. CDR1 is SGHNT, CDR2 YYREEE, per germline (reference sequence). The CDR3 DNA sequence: TGTGCCAGCAGCTTGGCCTCTTTGGGGACTCTCGTGGTCCCAGATACGCAGTATTTT. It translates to CASSLASLGTLVVPDTQYF.

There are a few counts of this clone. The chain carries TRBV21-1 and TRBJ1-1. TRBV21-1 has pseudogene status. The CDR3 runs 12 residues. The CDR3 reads CASSKRYTEAFF. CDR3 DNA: TGTGCCAGCAGCAAAAGGTACACTGAAGCTTTCTTT.

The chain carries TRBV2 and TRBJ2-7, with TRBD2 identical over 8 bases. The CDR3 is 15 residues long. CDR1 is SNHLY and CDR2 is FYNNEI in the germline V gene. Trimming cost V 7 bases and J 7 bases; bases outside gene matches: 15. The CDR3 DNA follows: TGTGCCAGCACCGTTACTAGCGGCCCGTCGGGGGAGCAGTACTTC. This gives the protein CASTVTSGPSGEQYF.

For the CDR3, the DNA is TGTGCCTCCCAGGACGCCGGTACGCAGTATTTT. It is translated as CASQDAGTQYF. The gene calls are TRBV30 and TRBJ2-3; D gene unclear. Germline V gene sequence: CDR1 GTSNPN, CDR2 SVGIG (reference sequence). This CDR3 is 11 amino acids long. The V and J ends lost 7 bases and 8 bases respectively, with 13 bases between them.

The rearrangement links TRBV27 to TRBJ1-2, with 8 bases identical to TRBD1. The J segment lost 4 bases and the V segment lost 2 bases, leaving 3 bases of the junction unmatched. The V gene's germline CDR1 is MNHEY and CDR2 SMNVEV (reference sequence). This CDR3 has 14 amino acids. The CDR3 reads CASSLQGAGYGYTF. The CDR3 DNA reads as TGTGCCAGCAGTTTACAGGGGGCGGGCTATGGCTACACCTTC.

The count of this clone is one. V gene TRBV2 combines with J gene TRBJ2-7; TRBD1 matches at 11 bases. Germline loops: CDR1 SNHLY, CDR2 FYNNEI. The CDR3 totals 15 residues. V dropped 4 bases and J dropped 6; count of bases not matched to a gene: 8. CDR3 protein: CASSVIGTGGVEQYF. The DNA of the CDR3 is TGTGCCAGCAGTGTTATCGGGACAGGGGGAGTCGAGCAGTACTTC.

Here the CDR3 reads CASYRDRAHEQYF. Here the CDR3 DNA reads TGCGCCAGCTATAGGGACAGGGCCCACGAGCAGTACTTC. The chain employs TRBV5-1 and TRBJ2-7; 9 bases map to TRBD1. CDR3 length: 13 residues. Germline V gene lookup returns CDR1 SGHRS and CDR2 YFSETQ. The junction had 7 bases not matched to a gene; V was cut back by 7 bases and J by 5 bases.